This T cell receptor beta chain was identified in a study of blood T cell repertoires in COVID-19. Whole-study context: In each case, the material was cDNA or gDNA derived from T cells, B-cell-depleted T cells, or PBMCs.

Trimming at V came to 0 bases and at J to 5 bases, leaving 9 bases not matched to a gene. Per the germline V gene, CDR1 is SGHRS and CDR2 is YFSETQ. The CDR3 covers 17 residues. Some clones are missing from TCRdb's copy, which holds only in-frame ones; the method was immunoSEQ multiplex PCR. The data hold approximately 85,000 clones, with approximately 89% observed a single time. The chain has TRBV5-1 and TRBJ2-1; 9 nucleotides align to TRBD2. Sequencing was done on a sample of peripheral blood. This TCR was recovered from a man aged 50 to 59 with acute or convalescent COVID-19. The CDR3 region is CASSLVGSGSQNNEQFF. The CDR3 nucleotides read TGCGCCAGCAGCTTGGTGGGTAGCGGGAGTCAGAACAATGAGCAGTTCTTC. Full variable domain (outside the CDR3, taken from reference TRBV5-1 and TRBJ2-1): KAGVTQTPRYLIKTRGQQVTLSCSPISGHRSVSWYQQTPGQGLQFLFEYFSETQRNKGNFPGRFSGRQFSNSRSEMNVSTLELGDSALYLCASSLVGSGSQNNEQFFGPGTRLTVL.